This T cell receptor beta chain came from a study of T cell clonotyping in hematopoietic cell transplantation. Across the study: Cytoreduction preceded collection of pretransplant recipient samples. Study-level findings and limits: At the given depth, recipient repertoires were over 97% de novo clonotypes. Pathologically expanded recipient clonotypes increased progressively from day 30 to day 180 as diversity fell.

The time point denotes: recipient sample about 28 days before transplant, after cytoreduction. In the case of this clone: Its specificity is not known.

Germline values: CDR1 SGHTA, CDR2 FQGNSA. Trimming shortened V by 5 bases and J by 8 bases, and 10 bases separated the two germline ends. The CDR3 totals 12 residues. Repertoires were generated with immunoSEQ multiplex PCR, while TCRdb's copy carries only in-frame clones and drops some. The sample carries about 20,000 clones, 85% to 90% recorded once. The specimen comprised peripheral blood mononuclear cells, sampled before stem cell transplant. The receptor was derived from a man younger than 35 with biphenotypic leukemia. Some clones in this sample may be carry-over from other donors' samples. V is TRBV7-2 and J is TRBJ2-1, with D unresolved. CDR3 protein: CASSRSDDEQFF. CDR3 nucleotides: TGTGCCAGCAGCCGCTCCGATGATGAGCAGTTCTTC. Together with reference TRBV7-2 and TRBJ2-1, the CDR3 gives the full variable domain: GAGVSQSPSNKVTEKGKDVELRCDPISGHTALYWYRQSLGQGLEFLIYFQGNSAPDKSGLPSDRFSAERTGGSVSTLTIQRTQQEDSAVYLCASSRSDDEQFFGPGTRLTVL.